These T cell receptor beta chains were read from a single sample in a study of a mutant IDH1 vaccine in newly diagnosed glioma. Antigen specificity for these receptors is unknown. The protocol was immunoSEQ multiplex PCR, while the TCRdb copy is restricted to in-frame clones and leaves out a portion. There are 30,000 to 35,000 clones in the sample; 56% occur only once, and 8% to 13% lies in the top ten. This specimen was PBMCs, taken from a glioma patient whose treatment included an IDH1 peptide vaccine. The source of these receptors is a woman aged 18-35 years with glioma. The conserved cysteine and the conserved F or W are not part of the CDR3 here. The order of the fields is D gene, V gene, CDR3 protein. The D gene is left open where the match is weak.

TRBD1	TRBV7-2	ASSLGRQGAAF
TRBD1	TRBV4-1	ASSQVGQGSNQPQH
TRBD2	TRBV6-1	ASSDAGLALEQY
TRBD2	TRBV5-1	ASNTGTSGGTDTQY
NA	TRBV29-1	SVAGAGNTIY
NA	TRBV4-1	ASSQDRLPTFTDTQY
NA	TRBV9	ASSVLSGSGNTIY
NA	TRBV29-1	SVSPARDPRTDTQY
TRBD1	TRBV5-4	ASSFDRAQKGNTIY
NA	TRBV9	ASSFGAGTMNTEAF
TRBD1	TRBV4-2	ASSLGTGGAYSNQPQH
NA	TRBV20-1	SAYLQAQY
TRBD2	TRBV19	ASSITSGDFDTQY
NA	TRBV7-2	ASSLGGKGGGNTGELF
NA	TRBV18	ASSLSGTNSYEQY
TRBD2	TRBV5-1	ASSLGGGRTDTQY
TRBD1	TRBV12-5	ATGQGVEAYEQY
TRBD1	TRBV27	ASRSGTGGTSSYNSPLH
NA	TRBV6-1	ASSDGGGDTGELF
NA	TRBV7-8	ASSSGLYEQY
NA	TRBV5-5	ASSLEPSRGVGKTDTQY
NA	TRBV9	ASKRGVGVTEAF
NA	TRBV18	ASSPEQGYSPLH
TRBD1	TRBV7-9	ASSRQGKSFKAGNTIY
NA	TRBV2	ASMGGYEQY
NA	TRBV19	AGGRTPNQPQH
TRBD1	TRBV5-1	ASSLEGTGGNEQY
NA	TRBV9	ASSLQGISGNTIY
TRBD1	TRBV6-6	ASSRGTADEKLF
TRBD2	TRBV11-2	ASSLVLLAETYEQY
TRBD2	TRBV15	ATSRDRLAGGRAGELF
TRBD1	TRBV9	ASSPQQAGTGETEAF
NA	TRBV6-1	ASRAAEYNSSLH
TRBD2	TRBV5-1	ASSPRLAGNNEQF
NA	TRBV9	ASNSISGSPLH
NA	TRBV4-1	ASSQGLTSGYT
NA	TRBV5-4	ASSLGGPYNEQF